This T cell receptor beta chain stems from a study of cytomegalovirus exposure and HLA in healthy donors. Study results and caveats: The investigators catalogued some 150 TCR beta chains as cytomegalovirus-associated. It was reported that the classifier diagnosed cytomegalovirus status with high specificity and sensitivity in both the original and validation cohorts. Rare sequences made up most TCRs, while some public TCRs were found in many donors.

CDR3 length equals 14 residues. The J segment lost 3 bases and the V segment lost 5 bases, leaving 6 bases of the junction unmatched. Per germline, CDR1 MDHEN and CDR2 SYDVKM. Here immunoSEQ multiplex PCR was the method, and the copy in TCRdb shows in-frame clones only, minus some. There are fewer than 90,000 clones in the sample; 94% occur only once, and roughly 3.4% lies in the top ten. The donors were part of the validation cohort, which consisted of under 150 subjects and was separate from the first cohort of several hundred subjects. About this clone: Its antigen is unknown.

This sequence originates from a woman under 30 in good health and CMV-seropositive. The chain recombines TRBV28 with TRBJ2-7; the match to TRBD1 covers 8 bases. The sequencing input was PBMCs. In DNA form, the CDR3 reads TGTGCCAGCAGTCAGACCGGGACAGGCTACGAGCAGTACTTC. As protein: CASSQTGTGYEQYF.